What follows are 15 T cell receptor beta chains derived from one specimen sequenced in a study of T cell clusters in autoimmune cytopenias. TRB rearrangements were amplified by touch-down multiplex PCR with mixed TRB-A/B primers. TCRdb reprocessed the multiplex PCR reads and reports one entry per CDR3 protein, with no DNA. The sample totals over 4,000 distinct CDR3 sequences. TRB amplification used 250 ng of peripheral blood genomic DNA. The specimen was peripheral blood. These receptors were taken from a human donor with an autoimmune cytopenia or autoimmune hepatitis (not recorded which).

The chain has TRBV10-3 and TRBJ1-3. Germline CDR1 ENHRY, CDR2 SYGVKD. The CDR3 extends over 12 amino acids. The CDR3 sequence: CACQGSGNTIYF.

The rearrangement joins TRBV18 to TRBJ1-6. The germline V gene encodes CDR1 KGHSH and CDR2 LQKENI. CDR3 size: 15 residues. CDR3 in amino acids: CASSPKGSYNSPLHF.

This sequence joins TRBV20-1 and TRBJ1-3. Per the germline V gene, CDR1 is DFQATT and CDR2 is SNEGSKA (reference sequence). This CDR3 is built from 14 residues. CDR3 residues: CSARDRGYRNTIYF.

According to its frequency, this clonotype is medium-sized. V and J are TRBV29-1 and TRBJ1-2; TCRdb proposes TRBD1, but this gene call is untestable without DNA. CDR3 length: 12 residues. Germline values: CDR1 SQVTM, CDR2 ANQGSEA. CDR3 residues: CSAGQGQEDYTF.

This clonotype is deemed medium-sized (0.01 to 0.1%) by its frequency. The V gene is TRBV12-3 or TRBV12-4, the J gene TRBJ1-1. CDR3 size: 15 residues. CDR3 protein: CASSLAWQGHTEAFF.

The CDR3 is CASSQEISGAQQPQHF. The V and J genes are TRBV4-2 and TRBJ1-5; with no DNA, the TCRdb D assignment of TRBD1 cannot be verified. Germline lookup yields CDR1 LGHNA and CDR2 YNFKEQ. The CDR3 has 16 residues.

The V call is TRBV14, the J call TRBJ1-1. The length of the CDR3 is 12 residues. Germline lookup yields CDR1 SGHDN and CDR2 FVKESK. The CDR3 protein is CASSQVEGIDFF.

The rearrangement joins TRBV4-2 to TRBJ2-3; TCRdb's D gene call, TRBD2, goes unchecked for lack of DNA. The CDR3 loop spans 14 amino acids. The V gene's germline CDR1 is LGHNA and CDR2 YNFKEQ. CDR3: CASSQASHTDTQYF.

By frequency, this clonotype is medium-sized. Here the CDR3 reads CASSNLDRGNEQYF. V usage is TRBV6-5 and J usage is TRBJ2-7; the D call from TCRdb, TRBD1, cannot be confirmed without DNA. CDR1 is MNHEY and CDR2 is SVGAGI in the germline V gene. The CDR3 contains 14 residues.

Frequency places this clonotype as medium-sized (0.01 to 0.1%). The chain uses TRBV18 and TRBJ2-1; the D call of TRBD2 rests on TCRdb alone, since no DNA is present to check it. CDR1 is KGHSH, CDR2 LQKENI, per germline. The CDR3 loop spans 14 amino acids. The CDR3 region is CASSVGTSANEQFF. Together with reference TRBV18 and TRBJ2-1, the CDR3 gives the full variable domain: NAGVMQNPRHLVRRRGQEARLRCSPMKGHSHVYWYRQLPEEGLKFMVYLQKENIIDESGMPKERFSAEFPKEGPSILRIQQVVRGDSAAYFCASSVGTSANEQFFGPGTRLTVL.

The chain has TRBV12-3 or TRBV12-4 and TRBJ2-3; TCRdb gives TRBD2 as the D gene, but with no DNA this cannot be confirmed. This CDR3 contains 17 residues. CDR3 in amino acids: CASTIRAAGGRGDTQYF.

The genes are TRBV6-5 and TRBJ1-3; the TRBD1 assignment by TCRdb is unverifiable without DNA. Germline CDR1 and CDR2: MNHEY and SVGAGI. The CDR3 is 16 amino acids. The CDR3 protein is CASSIAGQFSGNTIYF.

The chain links TRBV9 to TRBJ1-4; the TRBD1 assignment by TCRdb is unverifiable without DNA. The CDR3 extends over 14 amino acids. Germline CDR1 and CDR2: SGDLS and YYNGEE. The CDR3 spells CASNNGQGNEKLFF.

This chain joins TRBV7-9 and TRBJ2-7; TCRdb calls TRBD2, which cannot be checked without DNA. Per the germline V gene, CDR1 is SEHNR and CDR2 is FQNEAQ (reference sequence). The CDR3 runs 17 residues. The CDR3 here is CASSALLGGGETYEQYF.

The V call is TRBV7-6, the J call TRBJ2-5; the D call from TCRdb, TRBD1, cannot be confirmed without DNA. The CDR3 covers 14 residues. CDR1 and CDR2 (germline): SGHVS, FNYEAQ. The CDR3 region is CASSLAGAPGTQYF.